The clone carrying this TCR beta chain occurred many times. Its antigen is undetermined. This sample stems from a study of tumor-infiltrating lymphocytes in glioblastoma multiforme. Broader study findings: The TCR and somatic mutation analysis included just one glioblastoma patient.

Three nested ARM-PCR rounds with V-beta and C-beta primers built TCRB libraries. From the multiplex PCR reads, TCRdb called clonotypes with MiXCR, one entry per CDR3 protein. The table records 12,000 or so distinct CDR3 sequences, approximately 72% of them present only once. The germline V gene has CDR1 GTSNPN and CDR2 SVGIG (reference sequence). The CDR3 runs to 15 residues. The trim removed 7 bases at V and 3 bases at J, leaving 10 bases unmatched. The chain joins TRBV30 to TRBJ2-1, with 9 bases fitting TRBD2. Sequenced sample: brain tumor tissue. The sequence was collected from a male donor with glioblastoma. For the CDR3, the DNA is TGTGCCTCAGCGCGGCGGGAGGGCCTCTACAATGAGCAGTTCTTC. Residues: CASARREGLYNEQFF.